This entry lists 2 T cell receptor beta chains sequenced from one sample in a study of T cell responses to AZD1222 COVID-19 vaccine. TCRdb keeps only in-frame clones here, not all; method: immunoSEQ multiplex PCR. This table has around 58,000 clones, about 86% appearing once. The source material was peripheral blood, sampled on day 0 of AZD1222 vaccination. The receptor set was obtained from an adult in good health.

The chain uses TRBV18 and TRBJ2-3; D not resolved. The CDR3 runs to 14 residues. Trimming took off 1 base at V and 0 bases at J, with 5 bases between the two ends. Germline CDR1 is KGHSH and CDR2 is LQKENI. The CDR3 loop is CASSPLRSTDTQYF. The CDR3 DNA reads as TGTGCCAGCTCACCACTCCGTAGCACAGATACGCAGTATTTT. Complete variable domain (other parts from reference TRBV18 and TRBJ2-3): NAGVMQNPRHLVRRRGQEARLRCSPMKGHSHVYWYRQLPEEGLKFMVYLQKENIIDESGMPKERFSAEFPKEGPSILRIQQVVRGDSAAYFCASSPLRSTDTQYFGPGTRLTVL.

The chain couples TRBV9 to TRBJ1-2; D is possibly TRBD1 (6 bases). There are 13 residues in the CDR3. The germline gives CDR1 SGDLS, CDR2 YYNGEE. Trimming removed 3 bases at V and 4 bases at J, with 10 bases between. For the CDR3, the DNA is TGTGCCAGCAGCGCGCAGGGGCTCTATGGCTACACCTTC. It specifies CASSAQGLYGYTF.